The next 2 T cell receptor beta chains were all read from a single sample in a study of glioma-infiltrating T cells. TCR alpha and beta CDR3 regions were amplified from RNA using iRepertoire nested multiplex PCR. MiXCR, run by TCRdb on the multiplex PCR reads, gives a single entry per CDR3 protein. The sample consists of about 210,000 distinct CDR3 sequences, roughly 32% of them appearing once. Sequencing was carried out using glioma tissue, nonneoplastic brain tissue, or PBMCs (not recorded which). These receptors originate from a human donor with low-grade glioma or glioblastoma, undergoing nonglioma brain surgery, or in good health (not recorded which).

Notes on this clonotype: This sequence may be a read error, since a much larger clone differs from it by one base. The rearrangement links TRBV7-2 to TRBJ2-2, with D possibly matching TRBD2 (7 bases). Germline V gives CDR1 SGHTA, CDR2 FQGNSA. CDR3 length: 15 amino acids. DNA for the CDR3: TGTGCCAGCAGCGAGGGGGGGTCGAACATCGGGGAGCTGTTTTTT. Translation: CASSEGGSNIGELFF.

CDR3 DNA: TGTGCCAGCACCGTACTAGCGGTGGGTCCCTACGAGCAGTACTTC. It is translated as CASTVLAVGPYEQYF. This rearrangement joins TRBV6-1 to TRBJ2-7; 8 nucleotides align to TRBD2. V was pared by 7 bases and J by 2 bases, with 10 bases of the junction left unmatched. The CDR3 runs 15 residues. Germline assignment: CDR1 MNHNS and CDR2 SASEGT.